These T cell receptor beta chains were read from a single sample in a study of metastatic and nonmetastatic thyroid tumors. TCRdb recomputed clones from the PCR reads via MiXCR. The sample yields approximately 38,000 clones, 15% to 20% seen once. The source material was blood. The receptor set was obtained from a female donor with papillary thyroid cancer or a benign thyroid nodule (not recorded which). Some clones in this sample may be carry-over from other donors' samples. CDR3s include the opening cysteine and the closing phenylalanine or tryptophan. The D gene is left open where the match is weak. Size is stated for part of the rows, as once, few or many counts, or as a class when the clone is expanded.

clone_size cdr3_length j_call d_call v_call cdr3_nt cdr3_aa
few 16 TRBJ2-1 TRBD2 TRBV6-4 TGTGCCAGCACTGCTCCAGCGGGAGCGGGGTACAATGAGCAGCTCTTC CASTAPAGAGYNEQLF
many 15 TRBJ2-5 - TRBV5-4 TGTGCCAGCAGCCGCGACAGGGGAGGGGAAGAGACCCAGTACTTC CASSRDRGGEETQYF
many 13 TRBJ1-1 - TRBV7-9 TGTGCCAGCAGCTTTATGGGGCGAACTGAAGCTTTCTTT CASSFMGRTEAFF
many 15 TRBJ1-3 - TRBV28 TGTGCCAGCAGTTCCCTCAGAAGATCTGGAAACACCATATATTTT CASSSLRRSGNTIYF
- 13 TRBJ1-5 - TRBV30 TGTGCCTGGAGTGTAGGTGTCAATCAGCCCCAGCATTTT CAWSVGVNQPQHF
many 16 TRBJ2-1 TRBD1 TRBV18 TGTGCCAGCTCACCACCCAGGGACAGGGGTAGCAATGAGCAGTTCTTC CASSPPRDRGSNEQFF
- 14 TRBJ2-7 TRBD1 TRBV7-3 TGTGCCAGCAGCTTAGGGGGACAGGGCCACGAGCAGTACTTC CASSLGGQGHEQYF
many 11 TRBJ1-2 - TRBV29-1 TGCAGCGTTGATCAGGGATATGGCTACACCTTC CSVDQGYGYTF
- 15 TRBJ2-1 - TRBV29-1 TGCAGCGTCGAACCTCGTCTAGCGTGGGGTGGTGAGCAGTTCTTC CSVEPRLAWGGEQFF
many 14 TRBJ2-2 - TRBV2 TGTGCCAGCCCTCGTCAGGGAAACACCGGGGAGCTGTTTTTT CASPRQGNTGELFF
many 16 TRBJ1-6 TRBD1 TRBV20-1 TGCAGTGCTAGAGAAGTGGGGACAGCCTATAATTCACCCCTCCACTTT CSAREVGTAYNSPLHF
many 16 TRBJ2-7 TRBD1 TRBV11-3 TGTGCCAGCAGCTTAGGCCAGGGACAGGGGGTGGACGAGCAGTACTTC CASSLGQGQGVDEQYF
- 14 TRBJ1-1 - TRBV20-1 TGCAGTGCTAGAGCAGTCAGGGGCGACACTGAAGCTTTCTTT CSARAVRGDTEAFF
few 14 TRBJ1-1 - TRBV6-1 TGTGCCAGCAGTGAAGCGGGGGGGTATGCTGAAGCTTTCTTT CASSEAGGYAEAFF
many 14 TRBJ2-5 TRBD2 TRBV7-2 TGTGCCAGCAGCTCTGGGAGCGGGGGGGAGACCCAGTACTTC CASSSGSGGETQYF
many 11 TRBJ2-1 - TRBV19 TGTGCCAGTAGTTACCACAATGAGCAGTTCTTC CASSYHNEQFF
many 12 TRBJ2-1 - TRBV5-6 TGTGCCAGCAGTCTGGATTACAATGAGCAGTTCTTC CASSLDYNEQFF
many 17 TRBJ1-2 - TRBV7-8 TGTGCCAGCAGCTTAGCCGGGGGGGGACTCTATGAGTATGGCTACACCTTC CASSLAGGGLYEYGYTF
- 13 TRBJ2-7 - TRBV30 TGTGCCTGGACGGCAGGCAACGGAGGAGAGCAGTACTTC CAWTAGNGGEQYF
- 15 TRBJ2-3 TRBD2 TRBV9 TGTGCCAGCAGCGTGGCCAGCGGGAGGACAGATACGCAGTATTTT CASSVASGRTDTQYF
- 14 TRBJ2-7 TRBD2 TRBV20-1 TGCAGTGCTAGGCCAATGACTAGCCCCTACGAGCAGTACTTC CSARPMTSPYEQYF